This passage covers 21 T cell receptor beta chains from one sample sequenced in a study of T cells in narcolepsy. Measured with immunoSEQ multiplex PCR; TCRdb has only the in-frame clones, and not every one. The sample has under 30,000 clones, under 85% seen once; the top ten hold around 0.91%. Sequencing used CD45RA- memory CD4+ T cells from PBMCs. All receptors come from a human donor with narcolepsy.

This chain links TRBV5-4 with TRBJ1-2; D might be TRBD1 (6 bases). This CDR3 is 16 amino acids long. CDR1 and CDR2 (germline): SGHNT, YYREEE (reference sequence). V lost 0 bases to trimming and J lost 4 bases, with 16 bases between them. The chain's CDR3 is CASSLAEDRSPYGYTF. The CDR3, as DNA: TGTGCCAGCAGCTTGGCCGAGGACAGATCACCCTATGGCTACACCTTC.

The chain employs TRBV7-8 and TRBJ2-7; TRBD2 matches 7 bases. The CDR3 totals 17 residues. Germline CDR1 is SGHVS and CDR2 is FQNEAQ. The J segment lost 2 bases and the V segment lost 3 bases, leaving 13 bases of the junction unmatched. CDR3 in amino acids: CASSFGANSGLPYEQYF. CDR3 DNA: TGTGCCAGCAGCTTCGGGGCCAATAGCGGGTTACCCTACGAGCAGTACTTC.

The chain links TRBV7-3 to TRBJ2-2; D gene unclear. This CDR3 is built from 15 residues. The germline CDR1 and CDR2 sequences are SGHTA and FQGTGA. V shed 1 base and J shed 3 bases, with 9 bases lying between them. CDR3 bases: TGTGCCAGCAGCTTAAACTCGGGTTACACCGGGGAGCTGTTTTTT. Translated: CASSLNSGYTGELFF.

The genes are TRBV12-5 and TRBJ2-7; D is uncertain. The germline V and J ends were trimmed by 0 bases and 4 bases, with 10 bases remaining between them. CDR3 size: 14 residues. Per germline, CDR1 LGHNT and CDR2 FRNRAP. Written as DNA, the CDR3 is TGTGCTAGTGGTTTGGTAGATATGGAGTACGAGCAGTACTTC. It codes for CASGLVDMEYEQYF.

V usage is TRBV6-5 and J usage is TRBJ1-5; D may be TRBD1 (5 bases). This CDR3 is built from 14 residues. Trimming left V 5 bases short and J 6 bases short, with 14 bases between. Germline loops: CDR1 MNHEY, CDR2 SVGAGI. The CDR3 protein is CASSERGGVQPQHF. The CDR3 nucleotides are TGTGCCAGCAGTGAACGTGGAGGGGTTCAGCCCCAGCATTTT.

This clone was picked up a small number of times. This chain connects TRBV7-2 to TRBJ2-2, with D perhaps TRBD2 (5 bases). The CDR3 consists of 15 residues. V lost 7 bases to trimming and J lost 3 bases, with 15 bases between them. The germline CDR1 and CDR2 sequences are SGHTA and FQGNSA. The CDR3 is CASTLGRADTGELFF. Here the CDR3 DNA reads TGTGCCAGCACCCTTGGGCGGGCAGACACCGGGGAGCTGTTTTTT. The entire variable domain, with the rest obtained from reference TRBV7-2 and TRBJ2-2, is as follows: GAGVSQSPSNKVTEKGKDVELRCDPISGHTALYWYRQSLGQGLEFLIYFQGNSAPDKSGLPSDRFSAERTGGSVSTLTIQRTQQEDSAVYLCASTLGRADTGELFFGEGSRLTVL.

This clone was recorded a few times. The chain employs TRBV11-2 and TRBJ2-5; perhaps TRBD2 as D (5 bases). CDR1 SGHAT and CDR2 FQNNGV come from the germline V gene. The V and J ends lost 5 bases and 4 bases respectively, with 14 bases between them. This CDR3 region has 14 residues. This CDR3 reads CASSRPGSLETQYF. The CDR3 region has the DNA TGTGCCAGCAGCCGGCCGGGATCACTAGAGACCCAGTACTTC.

The genes are TRBV28 and TRBJ2-3; the D gene is possibly TRBD2 (6 bases). CDR3 length: 14 residues. V dropped 7 bases and J dropped 2 bases, with 13 bases sitting between them. Germline CDR1 and CDR2: MDHEN and SYDVKM. In DNA, the CDR3 is TGTGCCAGCACGGCGGGGTGGTTCACAGATACGCAGTATTTT. This translates into CASTAGWFTDTQYF. The entire variable domain, with the rest obtained from reference TRBV28 and TRBJ2-3, is as follows: DVKVTQSSRYLVKRTGEKVFLECVQDMDHENMFWYRQDPGLGLRLIYFSYDVKMKEKGDIPEGYSVSREKKERFSLILESASTNQTSMYLCASTAGWFTDTQYFGPGTRLTVL.

This rearrangement joins TRBV7-9 to TRBJ2-5; D unresolved. The V gene lost 2 bases and the J gene lost 4 bases, with 17 bases spanning the gap. From germline, CDR1 is SEHNR and CDR2 FQNEAQ (reference sequence). The CDR3 has 16 amino acids. The CDR3 bases are TGTGCCAGCAGCTTACAAAGGTCAGCACACGGAGAGACCCAGTACTTC. This gives the protein CASSLQRSAHGETQYF.

This chain connects TRBV6-5 to TRBJ1-6; D perhaps matches TRBD1 (5 bases). The CDR3 contains 15 residues. Germline CDR1 MNHEY, CDR2 SVGAGI. Trimming removed 4 bases at V and 7 bases at J, with 14 bases between. CDR3 nucleotide sequence: TGTGCCAGCAGTTTCGGGGACGGCCTCAATTCACCCCTCCACTTT. Its protein is CASSFGDGLNSPLHF.

The chain employs TRBV6-1 and TRBJ1-1; 7 nucleotides line up with TRBD1. J gave up 1 base and V 5 bases, and 4 bases lay outside the gene matches. This CDR3 is 14 amino acids long. Germline CDR1 MNHNS, CDR2 SASEGT. CDR3 sequence reads: CASSLRTGNTEAFF. Written as DNA, the CDR3 is TGTGCCAGCAGTTTGCGGACAGGGAACACTGAAGCTTTCTTT.

In its sample, this clone was seen a few times. The chain combines TRBV6-6 with TRBJ1-4; 7 bases fit TRBD1. Per germline, CDR1 MNHNY and CDR2 SVGAGI (reference sequence). This CDR3 has 13 residues. After removal of 6 bases from V and 13 bases from J, the junction contained 11 bases not matched to a gene. The CDR3 sequence: CASSRGGRVGLFF. CDR3 nucleotides: TGTGCCAGCAGCAGGGGGGGGCGGGTCGGACTGTTTTTT.

The V and J genes are TRBV2 and TRBJ2-5; possible D gene TRBD1, 5 bases. Germline V lookup: CDR1 SNHLY, CDR2 FYNNEI. Trimming left V 6 bases short and J 2 bases short, with 10 bases between. This CDR3 is 13 amino acids long. The CDR3 region is CASRLGPQETQYF. CDR3 in DNA: TGTGCCAGCAGATTGGGGCCGCAAGAGACCCAGTACTTC.

This sequence joins TRBV28 and TRBJ1-2; 7 bases fit TRBD1. Unmatched junction bases numbered 11, after V lost 5 bases and J lost 8 bases. This CDR3 is built from 14 residues. The germline V gene has CDR1 MDHEN and CDR2 SYDVKM. The CDR3 here is CASSTHDRDGGYTF. CDR3 coding DNA: TGTGCCAGCAGTACACACGACAGGGATGGCGGCTACACCTTC.

The chain joins TRBV6-5 to TRBJ1-5; D might be TRBD1 (5 bases). CDR3 length: 13 residues. V lost 5 bases and J 10 bases, leaving 15 bases between the germline ends. Looked up from germline, CDR1 is MNHEY and CDR2 is SVGAGI. CDR3 nucleotides: TGTGCCAGCAGTGACAGCGGTCGGATCCCCCAGCATTTT. This encodes CASSDSGRIPQHF.

V and J are TRBV4-1 and TRBJ1-3, with D unclear. Looked up from germline, CDR1 is MGHRA and CDR2 is YSYEKL. The germline V and J ends were trimmed by 3 bases and 4 bases, with 10 bases remaining between them. The CDR3 consists of 14 residues. CDR3 in DNA: TGCGCCAGCAGCCAGATCTCGATCGGAAACACCATATATTTT. Its translation is CASSQISIGNTIYF.

This rearrangement joins TRBV6-5 to TRBJ1-2; weak D call: TRBD1 (6 bases). V was clipped by 4 bases and J by 6 bases, with 18 bases between them. CDR3 length: 15 residues. Germline-derived CDR1 and CDR2 are MNHEY and SVGAGI. The CDR3 DNA reads as TGTGCCAGCAGTTCCATAGGGGGAGGCCTGGATGGCTACACCTTC. This encodes CASSSIGGGLDGYTF.

The chain carries TRBV14 and TRBJ1-1, with D possibly TRBD1 on 6 matching bases. The V end was cut by 4 bases, the J end by 10 bases, with 22 bases between. CDR3 length equals 15 residues. Germline CDR1 reads SGHDN; CDR2 reads FVKESK. The CDR3: CASSPSPGQVSVAFF. The CDR3 coding sequence is TGTGCCAGCAGCCCTTCCCCGGGACAAGTGAGTGTAGCTTTCTTT.

The rearrangement uses TRBV2 and TRBJ2-1, with D possibly being TRBD1 (5 bases). The CDR3 sequence is 15 residues long. Between the trimmed V and J ends, which lost 1 base and 0 bases, there was a span of 7 bases. Germline V lookup: CDR1 SNHLY, CDR2 FYNNEI. CDR3 residues: CASSEDRSSYNEQFF. Written as DNA, the CDR3 is TGTGCCAGCAGTGAAGACAGGAGCTCCTACAATGAGCAGTTCTTC.

This clone came up a few times. The chain recombines TRBV4-3 with TRBJ1-2, with no clear D. This CDR3 is built from 13 residues. Germline lookup yields CDR1 LGHNA and CDR2 YSLEER. V lost 4 bases and J lost 2, with 8 bases in between. The CDR3 bases are TGCGCCAGCAGCCTGGACGGAAACTATGGCTACACCTTC. This codes for CASSLDGNYGYTF.

The CDR3 here is CASSQSTGGSYEQYF. The CDR3 region has the DNA TGTGCCAGCTCACAATCGACTGGGGGCTCCTACGAGCAGTACTTC. The V gene is TRBV18, the J gene TRBJ2-7; either TRBD1 or TRBD2 may supply D (5 bases each). Germline CDR1 and CDR2: KGHSH and LQKENI. The CDR3 totals 15 residues. V was cut by 4 bases and J by 0 bases, with 13 bases left in between.